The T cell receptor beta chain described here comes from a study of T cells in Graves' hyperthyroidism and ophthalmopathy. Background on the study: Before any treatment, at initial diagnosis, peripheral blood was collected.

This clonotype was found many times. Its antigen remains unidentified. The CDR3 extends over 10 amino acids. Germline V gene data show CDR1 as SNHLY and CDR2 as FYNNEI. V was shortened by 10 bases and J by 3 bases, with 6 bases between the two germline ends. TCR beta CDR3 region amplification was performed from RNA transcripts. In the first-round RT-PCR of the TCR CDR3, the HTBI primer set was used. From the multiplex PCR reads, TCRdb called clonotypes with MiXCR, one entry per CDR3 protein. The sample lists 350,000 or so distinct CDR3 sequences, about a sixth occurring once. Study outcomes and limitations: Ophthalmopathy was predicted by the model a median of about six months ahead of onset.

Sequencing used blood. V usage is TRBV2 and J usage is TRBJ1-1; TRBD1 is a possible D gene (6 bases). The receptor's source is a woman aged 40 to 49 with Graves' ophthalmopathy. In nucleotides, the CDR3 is TGTGCCACAGGGGACACTGAAGCTTTCTTT. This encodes CATGDTEAFF. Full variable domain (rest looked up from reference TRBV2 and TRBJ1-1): EPEVTQTPSHQVTQMGQEVILRCVPISNHLYFYWYRQILGQKVEFLVSFYNNEISEKSEIFDDQFSVERPDGSNFTLKIRSTKLEDSAMYFCATGDTEAFFGQGTRLTVV.